These 12 T cell receptor beta chains were sequenced from one sample in a study of OX40 agonist ivuxolimab in advanced cancers. Clones were sequenced by immunoSEQ multiplex PCR, and TCRdb holds only the in-frame ones, with some missing. The sample lists fewer than 90,000 clones, approximately 93% occurring once. This material consisted of CD4+ or CD8+ T cells sorted from blood, taken in a trial of the OX40 agonist ivuxolimab. Receptor source: an adult with an advanced solid tumor such as melanoma, head and neck, liver or kidney cancer.

Details on this clone: Compared with germline, one end of the junction differs, possibly owing to a read error. The V gene is TRBV5-8, the J gene TRBJ2-7; D gene uncertain. The CDR3 extends over 8 amino acids. CDR1 and CDR2 (germline): SGHTS, YDEGEE. The chain's CDR3 is CASSQLNW. CDR3 in DNA: TGTGCCAGCAGCCAACTAAACTGG.

V gene TRBV10-3 combines with J gene TRBJ2-3; D remains ambiguous. The V gene lost 5 bases and the J gene lost 1 base, with 10 bases spanning the gap. The germline V gene encodes CDR1 ENHRY and CDR2 SYGVKD. This CDR3 has 14 amino acids. CDR3 amino acids: CAISPREGTDTQYF. Here the CDR3 DNA reads TGTGCCATCAGTCCCAGAGAGGGCACAGATACGCAGTATTTT.

This sequence joins TRBV27 and TRBJ2-3; 7 positions agree with TRBD2. Unmatched junction bases numbered 13, after V lost 0 bases and J lost 4 bases. The CDR3 totals 18 residues. Germline V CDR1 and CDR2: MNHEY, SMNVEV (reference sequence). The CDR3 is CASSLSLPYMGGSDTQYF. Here the CDR3 DNA reads TGTGCCAGCAGTTTATCCCTACCCTATATGGGGGGGTCAGATACGCAGTATTTT.

This chain connects TRBV30 to TRBJ2-7; TRBD1 agrees at 10 bases. The germline V gene encodes CDR1 GTSNPN and CDR2 SVGIG (reference sequence). This CDR3 spans 16 amino acids. With V trimmed by 1 base and J by 7 bases, 13 bases remained unmatched. In nucleotides, the CDR3 is TGTGCCTGGAGTGAAAGACCCGGGACAGGGGTAGGGGAGCAGTACTTC. The encoded protein is CAWSERPGTGVGEQYF.

V is TRBV19 and J is TRBJ2-2; D not resolved. The V and J ends lost 1 base and 5 bases respectively, with 5 bases between them. There are 13 residues in the CDR3. Germline V CDR1 and CDR2: LNHDA, SQIVND (reference sequence). The CDR3 region has the DNA TGTGCCAGTAGTATAGTTTGGACCGGGGAGCTGTTTTTT. Translating it yields CASSIVWTGELFF.

The V and J genes are TRBV13 and TRBJ2-3, with TRBD1 as a possible D gene (5 bases). CDR3 length equals 14 residues. Trimming left V 0 bases short and J 2 bases short, with 6 bases between. Germline V gene data show CDR1 as PRHDT and CDR2 as FYEKMQ (reference sequence). The chain's CDR3 is CASSLGRVTDTQYF. CDR3 DNA sequence: TGTGCCAGCAGCTTAGGCAGGGTCACAGATACGCAGTATTTT.

This chain joins TRBV2 and TRBJ1-2, with TRBD1 matching over 9 bases. Germline V gene sequence: CDR1 SNHLY, CDR2 FYNNEI. The V and J ends lost 5 bases and 6 bases, in that order; junction bases with no gene match: 13. The CDR3 covers 16 residues. The CDR3, as DNA: TGTGCCAGCAGTACCAGTGACTTAGGGACAGGGAATGGCTACACCTTC. Amino acid sequence: CASSTSDLGTGNGYTF.

This clone was seen just once. CDR3 DNA sequence: TGTGCCAGCAGCCAAGAGACAGTTTACAATGAGCAGTTCTTC. This sequence encodes CASSQETVYNEQFF. V usage is TRBV6-5 and J usage is TRBJ2-1; tentatively, D is TRBD1 (5 bases). CDR3 length: 14 residues. Germline CDR1 MNHEY, CDR2 SVGAGI. With 6 bases removed from V and 4 bases from J, the gap between germline ends came to 13 bases.

V gene TRBV11-2 combines with J gene TRBJ2-7; TRBD2 matches 7 bases. CDR1 is SGHAT and CDR2 is FQNNGV in the germline V gene. The CDR3 contains 13 residues. With V trimmed by 4 bases and J by 5 bases, 5 bases remained unmatched. DNA of the CDR3: TGTGCCAGCAGCTCGAGCGGGGTCGACGAGCAGTACTTC. The encoded protein is CASSSSGVDEQYF.

The count of this clone is one. The rearrangement uses TRBV11-2 and TRBJ1-1, with TRBD1 matching over 9 bases. With 6 bases clipped from V and 11 bases from J, the junction kept 16 bases outside the gene matches. The germline gives CDR1 SGHAT, CDR2 FQNNGV. The CDR3 is 15 residues long. The CDR3 region is CASSESGTGKILAFF. CDR3 bases: TGTGCCAGCAGTGAGTCCGGGACAGGGAAAATTTTGGCTTTCTTT.

The chain links TRBV15 to TRBJ1-5; D uncertain. Germline V gene lookup returns CDR1 LNHNV and CDR2 YYDKDF (reference sequence). Trimming took off 0 bases at V and 9 bases at J, with 12 bases between the two ends. This CDR3 is built from 14 residues. CDR3 nucleotides: TGTGCCACCAGCAGAGAGGACGGGGATCGGCCCCAGCATTTT. The encoded protein is CATSREDGDRPQHF.

The chain employs TRBV27 and TRBJ1-3; 8 bases line up with TRBD1. With 2 bases clipped from V and 4 bases from J, the junction kept 1 base outside the gene matches. Germline lookup yields CDR1 MNHEY and CDR2 SMNVEV (reference sequence). CDR3 length: 14 residues. The CDR3 here is CASSLGTGGNTIYF. In nucleotides, the CDR3 is TGTGCCAGCAGTTTAGGGACAGGAGGAAACACCATATATTTT.